The subject of this entry is one T cell receptor beta chain. The ends lost 3 bases at V and 5 bases at J; junction bases unmatched: 9. CDR3 length: 16 amino acids. Germline V gene data show CDR1 as MGHRA and CDR2 as YSYEKL. The sample is drawn from a study of blood T cell repertoires in COVID-19. Study context: The analysed material was cDNA or gDNA that came from T cells, B-cell-depleted T cells, or PBMCs.

TCRdb's table, derived via immunoSEQ multiplex PCR, lists solely in-frame clones and lacks some. The sample lists 380,000 or so clones, about 89% occurring once. The sequenced sample was peripheral blood. This clonotype was sampled from a man aged 35-49 years with acute or convalescent COVID-19. This chain links TRBV4-1 with TRBJ2-5; 10 positions agree with TRBD2. The CDR3 DNA reads TGCGCCAGCAGCCATGGAGCGGGGGGGCCTCAGGAGACCCAGTACTTC. Translating it yields CASSHGAGGPQETQYF.